This TCR beta chain stems from a study of blood T cells in healthy people across ages (dated by TCRdb to about 2015). With regard to the full study: Template switching captured roughly one uniquely barcoded TCR beta cDNA molecule per two T cells in model experiments. Age-related changes in TCR beta repertoire diversity were measured in the study by deep sequencing normalized with unique cDNA molecular identifiers. Four age groups were formed from the donors: young (average about 16 years), middle-aged (less than 40), aged (over 55) and long-lived (less than 85). Donors of different ages were randomly distributed across sequencing lanes to avoid experimental bias. For two donors (one aged 18 to 30 and one aged 80 or older), the study analyzed two additional independent replicas of 1 million unique cDNA reads from the same blood draw.

The CDR3 contains 17 residues, cysteine and phenylalanine counted. The kept DNA is CDR3 alone, 51 bases in frame from the first base. After removal of 5 bases from V and 0 bases from J, the junction retains 9 bases not matched to a gene. Per the germline V gene (reference sequence), SEHNR is the CDR1 and FQNEAQ is the CDR2. Libraries came from 5' RACE. The data were produced on an Illumina HiSeq 2500. A second PCR of roughly 6 to 12 cycles was run with a J-beta primer mix and a sample-barcoded 5' primer. A template-switch 5' adaptor carrying 12 random nucleotides introduced a unique molecular identifier onto each TCR beta cDNA molecule. Each sample yielded at least 2.5 million CDR3-containing paired-end reads. First-strand cDNA was synthesized from all RNA with the Mint cDNA synthesis kit, primed by a TRBC-specific oligonucleotide. All cDNA was treated with uracil-DNA glycosylase and then went through a first 18-cycle PCR with the universal primers M1SS and BC2_uni_R. The paper's processing steps were these. Normalization of each sample was performed by random selection of 1 million high-quality reads, each carrying a distinct molecular identifier. Instead of being binned into consensus sequences, reads with shared molecular identifiers were discarded. MiTCR, with a Q25 quality threshold and the strictest error-elimination algorithm, was used for CDR3 identification, clonotype clustering and error correction. A nonparametric unseen species model with Euler transformation was used to estimate a lower bound on total TCR beta diversity. TCRdb redid the processing of the public reads, applying fastp at Q25 and MiXCR, and retained in-frame beta chains. Every entry covers one CDR3 protein and lists the most common genes and DNA from its rows. For this entry, the V and J calls and clone size follow TCRdb and not the study's own pipeline. This sample has under 2,000,000 distinct CDR3 sequences in its table, and about 50% of those were observed once. The biggest ten clones account for 2% to 2.5% of the sample.

Systemically healthy Caucasian individuals from Russia, some 38 in total and aged roughly 6 to 90 years, were included as donors. Ten milliliters of peripheral blood were drawn from each donor into EDTA-treated Vacutainer tubes. Ficoll-Paque density-gradient centrifugation was used to isolate PBMCs, with at least 7 million per sample. Total RNA, at least 5 micrograms per sample, was extracted from PBMCs with Trizol reagent. Naive CD45RAhigh/CD27high T cell percentages were measured by flow cytometry on a PBMC aliquot from every donor. Broader findings and caveats from the paper: There was a strong correlation between observed TCR beta diversity and the percentage of naive T cells measured by flow cytometry. Bulk unsorted PBMC profiling prevented conclusive comparison of naive and antigen-experienced compartments. Total diversity estimates from one million sequenced T cells were considered lower bounds and underestimates. Donor CMV infection status was unknown, potentially confounding age-related changes in expanded clonotypes. Compared with the aged group, more naive CD4+ T cells, fewer expanded clones and increased TCR diversity were shown by the long-lived group, suggesting age selection. Observed TCR beta diversity per million T cells fell roughly linearly with age, and a significant reduction was already apparent by age approximately 40.

Comments on this clonotype: This clone's antigen is unknown. No much larger clone exists at a distance of one base, and base qualities are not known.

This receptor chain uses TRBV7-9 and TRBJ2-1; TRBD2 matches 8 bases in the middle. The receptor was derived from a woman aged 40 to 50 in good health. Sequenced: blood. The nucleotides are TGTGCCAGCAGCCCGCAGACTAGCGTGGGCTCCTACAATGAGCAGTTCTTC. The encoded protein is CASSPQTSVGSYNEQFF.